Listed below are T cell receptor beta chains from one sample, sequenced in a study of blood T cell repertoires in COVID-19. Measured with immunoSEQ multiplex PCR; TCRdb has only the in-frame clones, and not every one. The repertoire consists of around 97,000 clones, with more than 70% occurring once and the leading ten covering about 3.5%. Sequences were obtained from peripheral blood. All receptors come from a woman aged 55-70 years with acute or convalescent COVID-19. CDR3s include the opening cysteine and the closing phenylalanine or tryptophan. D genes are given only for firm matches. The size entry is marked missing in some rows and otherwise reads once, few, many or a size class.

d_call j_call clone_size v_call cdr3_nt cdr3_aa
TRBD2 TRBJ2-1 NA TRBV11-3 TGTGCCAGCAGCCCGGGGACTAGCGGGATATACAATGAGCAGTTCTTC CASSPGTSGIYNEQFF
NA TRBJ2-2 few TRBV5-1 TGCGCCAGCAGCTTGGCGGGCGGGGAGCTGTTTTTT CASSLAGGELFF
NA TRBJ1-4 once TRBV19 TGTGCCAGTAGTATGTGGCCGAACGATGAAAAACTGTTTTTT CASSMWPNDEKLFF
TRBD1 TRBJ2-2 few TRBV2 TGTGCCAGCACCGGGACAGGGGGTGACACCGGGGAGCTGTTTTTT CASTGTGGDTGELFF
TRBD1 TRBJ2-3 NA TRBV7-9 TGTGCCAGCAGCTCCCCACAGGGGGCGGATACGCAGTATTTT CASSSPQGADTQYF
TRBD1 TRBJ2-5 NA TRBV5-1 TGCGCCAGCAGCCTACCGACAGGGGAAGAGACCCAGTACTTC CASSLPTGEETQYF
TRBD2 TRBJ2-2 NA TRBV6-2/TRBV6-3 TGTGCCAGCAGTGGGACTAGCGGGAGTGCGCACACCGGGGAGCTGTTTTTT CASSGTSGSAHTGELFF
TRBD1 TRBJ2-7 NA TRBV7-9 TGTGCCAGCAGCCGAGGACAGGGGGAGTCCTACGAGCAGTACTTC CASSRGQGESYEQYF
NA TRBJ1-2 NA TRBV30 TGTGCCTGGAGTGCCGGGAAGCAGGGCTACACCTTC CAWSAGKQGYTF
NA TRBJ2-5 NA TRBV27 TGTGCCAGCAGTTTACTAGGTCAAGAGACCCAGTACTTC CASSLLGQETQYF
NA TRBJ1-4 NA TRBV2 TGTGCCAGCAGCCGCAGGGGACCTAATGAAAAACTGTTTTTT CASSRRGPNEKLFF
NA TRBJ1-5 NA TRBV19 TGTGCCAGTAGTCTGCGGGACGCGTATCAGCCCCAGCATTTT CASSLRDAYQPQHF
TRBD1 TRBJ2-3 NA TRBV19 TGTGCCAGTAGTGGACAGGGCCGCGTGCGGGGGCAGTATTTT CASSGQGRVRGQYF
NA TRBJ1-1 NA TRBV7-2 TGTGCCAGCAGCCTCGGGATTCCTCCATTCCTCCTCTTT CASSLGIPPFLLF
NA TRBJ1-4 NA TRBV30 TGTGCCTGGGCCCAGGGTGAAAAACTGTTTTTT CAWAQGEKLFF
NA TRBJ2-2 NA TRBV15 TGTGCCACCAGCAGAGATCGACACATGAACACCGGGGAGCTGTTTTTT CATSRDRHMNTGELFF
TRBD1 TRBJ1-2 NA TRBV6-6 TGTGCCAGCAGTCGAACCGGGACAGGAATTAACTATGGCTACACCTTC CASSRTGTGINYGYTF
NA TRBJ1-3 NA TRBV19 TGTGCCAGTAGCTTAAAGACTGGATCCTCTGGAAACACCATATATTTT CASSLKTGSSGNTIYF
NA TRBJ1-1 NA TRBV5-6 TGTGCCAGCAGCTTGGTCGGGACTGTCGAGGAAGCTTTCTTT CASSLVGTVEEAFF
NA TRBJ1-6 NA TRBV6-1 TGTGCCAGCAGTGAAGTGGGGTCCGGGGGGGATTCACCCCTCCACTTT CASSEVGSGGDSPLHF
NA TRBJ2-2 NA TRBV7-2 TGTGCCAGCAGCCTCGAGCCCTGGAGGGCGAACACCGGGGAGCTGTTTTTT CASSLEPWRANTGELFF
NA TRBJ2-1 NA TRBV11-3 TGTGCCAGCAGCTTAGGAGGGCGGGGTTACAATGAGCAGTTCTTC CASSLGGRGYNEQFF
NA TRBJ1-4 NA TRBV24-1 TGTGCCACCAGTGATAGTAGTGCTGAAAAACTGTTTTTT CATSDSSAEKLFF
NA TRBJ1-4 once TRBV25-1 TGTGCCAGCAGTGCCGGGGGAACAAGCAATGAAAAACTGTTTTTT CASSAGGTSNEKLFF
TRBD1 TRBJ2-7 NA TRBV27 TGTGCCAGCAGTCGACAGGGGAATGACGAGCAGTACTTC CASSRQGNDEQYF
NA TRBJ2-1 NA TRBV3-1/TRBV3-2 TGTGCCAGCAGCCGAGACCCGGAACTACCTAATGAGCAGTTCTTC CASSRDPELPNEQFF
NA TRBJ1-2 NA TRBV18 TGTGCCAGCTCACCCCTAGGGGAACGAGCTAACTATGGCTACACCTTC CASSPLGERANYGYTF
TRBD2 TRBJ2-2 NA TRBV24-1 TGTGCCACCAGTGATACTAGCGGCAGTTCGAACACCGGGGAGCTGTTTTTT CATSDTSGSSNTGELFF
NA TRBJ2-1 once TRBV5-1 TGCGCCAGCAGCTTATGGGACTTGCTAAACAATGAGCAGTTCTTC CASSLWDLLNNEQFF
TRBD1 TRBJ1-2 NA TRBV6-5 TGTGCCAGCAGTAAGGGACAGACTAACTATGGCTACACCTTC CASSKGQTNYGYTF
TRBD1 TRBJ1-5 NA TRBV11-3 TGTGCCAGCGTCCAGAGGGGGCAGGGGAGCAATCAGCCCCAGCATTTT CASVQRGQGSNQPQHF
TRBD2 TRBJ2-1 NA TRBV28 TGTGCCAGCAGTTTGCCTAGCGGCCCCTTGAAGTTCTTC CASSLPSGPLKFF
TRBD2 TRBJ2-3 NA TRBV28 TGTGCCAGCAGCCGTTCTAGCGGGAGACGCACAGATACGCAGTATTTT CASSRSSGRRTDTQYF
TRBD1 TRBJ1-1 once TRBV7-8 TGTGCCAGCAGCTTAATACAGGGGTCTGTGACTGAAGCTTTCTTT CASSLIQGSVTEAFF
TRBD2 TRBJ2-1 NA TRBV13 TGTGCCAGCAGCTTTGCCGGGACTAGCGGGGGGTACAATGAGCAGTTCTTC CASSFAGTSGGYNEQFF
NA TRBJ2-7 NA TRBV30 TGTGCCTGGAGTGTAACCGGGACATCCTCCGAGCAGTACTTC CAWSVTGTSSEQYF
TRBD1 TRBJ2-7 NA TRBV18 TGTGCCAGCTCACCTTTGCAGGGGGCGTACGAGCAGTACTTC CASSPLQGAYEQYF
TRBD1 TRBJ1-2 NA TRBV2 TGTGCCAGCAGTCGAACCCGGACAGGGGAGGACCCTCGGGGCTACACCTTC CASSRTRTGEDPRGYTF
TRBD2 TRBJ2-5 NA TRBV5-1 TGCGCCAGCACTCCCCTAGCGGGGGGCCAAGAGACCCAGTACTTC CASTPLAGGQETQYF
NA TRBJ1-2 NA TRBV28 TGTGCCAGCAGTTTGGTAGAGGCTATTAGTGGATATGGCTACACCTTC CASSLVEAISGYGYTF
NA TRBJ1-2 NA TRBV27 TGTGCCAGCAGTTTTACCCTCCAGGGGTGGGACTATGGCTACACCTTC CASSFTLQGWDYGYTF
NA TRBJ1-4 few TRBV5-4 TGTGCCAGCAGCGCAGGGCTTTCAACTAATGAAAAACTGTTTTTT CASSAGLSTNEKLFF
TRBD1 TRBJ1-5 NA TRBV19 TGTGCCAGTAGTAATGACAGGGTCACGGCCCAGCATTTT CASSNDRVTAQHF
NA TRBJ1-1 NA TRBV5-1 TGCGCCAGCAGCCCCGCCCCCGGGGATGAAGCTTTCTTT CASSPAPGDEAFF
TRBD2 TRBJ2-3 NA TRBV5-1 TGCGCCAGCAGCTCCCGACTAGCGGGAGTATCTGGTACGCAGTATTTT CASSSRLAGVSGTQYF
TRBD1 TRBJ1-4 NA TRBV5-4 TGTGCCAGCAGCTTGGCCCTCGGGTCGGGACAGGGGAATGAAAAACTGTTTTTT CASSLALGSGQGNEKLFF
NA TRBJ2-2 few TRBV5-1 TGCGCCAGCAAGGTCGGGGAAACCGGGGAGCTGTTTTTT CASKVGETGELFF
TRBD1 TRBJ2-5 NA TRBV11-1 TGTGCCAGCAGCTTTACAGGGGGCAAAGAGACCCAGTACTTC CASSFTGGKETQYF
TRBD1 TRBJ2-7 NA TRBV5-4 TGTGCCAGCAGCTCCCGGGACAGGGACATCTTAACCTACGAGCAGTACTTC CASSSRDRDILTYEQYF
TRBD1 TRBJ2-1 NA TRBV15 TGTGCCACCAGCAGAGATCCGATAGGGACAGGAGAATACAATGAGCAGTTCTTC CATSRDPIGTGEYNEQFF
NA TRBJ1-1 NA TRBV7-9 TGTGCCAGCAGCTTAGAAGGGGGAGGGATCGGAACTGAAGCTTTCTTT CASSLEGGGIGTEAFF
TRBD1 TRBJ2-1 NA TRBV7-9 TGTGCCAGCAGCTTCGGGACAGGGGTGGTCAATGAGCAGTTCTTC CASSFGTGVVNEQFF
TRBD1 TRBJ1-2 NA TRBV7-8 TGTGCCAGCAGCGTGACAGGGGTTGGCTATGGCTACACCTTC CASSVTGVGYGYTF
TRBD2 TRBJ2-4 once TRBV28 TGTGCCAGCAGTTTTGCGGGAGGGCGGAACATTCAGTACTTC CASSFAGGRNIQYF
TRBD2 TRBJ2-2 NA TRBV3-1/TRBV3-2 TGTGCCAGCAGCCAAGGACTAGCGGGAGGCACCGGGGAGCTGTTTTTT CASSQGLAGGTGELFF
TRBD1 TRBJ1-6 once TRBV7-9 TGTGCCAGCAGCTTAGAAGGGACAGGGGTAGGATCACCCCTCCACTTT CASSLEGTGVGSPLHF
NA TRBJ2-1 NA TRBV2 TGTGCCAGCAATCTACTACAGGGTCGTGAGCAGTTCTTC CASNLLQGREQFF
TRBD2 TRBJ2-5 NA TRBV7-2 TGTGCCAGCAGCGGACGGACTAGCGGTCCTGGGACCCAGTACTTC CASSGRTSGPGTQYF
TRBD2 TRBJ2-2 NA TRBV3-1/TRBV3-2 TGTGCCAGCAGCCAAGGCACTAGCGCGAACACCGGGGAGCTGTTTTTT CASSQGTSANTGELFF